The next 25 T cell receptor beta chains were all read from a single sample in a study of T cells after yellow fever vaccination. TCRdb re-derived calls from the 5' RACE reads in MiXCR, one entry per CDR3 protein. The sample records some 300,000 distinct CDR3 sequences, 8.5% to 10% being singletons. The sample in question was CD4+ T cells sorted from PBMCs, obtained 5 days after the yellow fever booster vaccination. All receptors come from a man younger than 35 who received the YFV17D yellow fever vaccine.

This clonotype was found a few times. The rearrangement links TRBV21-1 to TRBJ2-7. TRBV21-1 is classified as a pseudogene. The CDR3 totals 13 residues. The CDR3 coding sequence is TGTGCCAGCAGCCCAGAGGCACGCAGTTGTAGGTACTTC. This codes for CASSPEARSCRYF.

This clonotype came up many times. This chain connects TRBV6-6 to TRBJ1-5, with 7 bases aligning to TRBD1. This CDR3 has 14 residues. V shed 6 bases and J 6 bases; nucleotides not matched to a gene: 8. Germline loops: CDR1 MNHNY, CDR2 SVGAGI (reference sequence). Here the CDR3 DNA reads TGTGCCAGCAGCCGACAGGGCCCACTTCAGCCCCAGCATTTT. Its translation is CASSRQGPLQPQHF.

This clonotype was observed a few times. The chain joins TRBV7-2 to TRBJ2-7; D is unresolved. The CDR3 is 13 amino acids. V lost 0 bases and J lost 4, with 7 bases in between. The germline V gene has CDR1 SGHTA and CDR2 FQGNSA. The CDR3, as DNA: TGTGCCAGCAGCTTAGCGAAGGGTTACGAGCAGTACGTC. Its protein is CASSLAKGYEQYV.

This clonotype has at least ten counts. The chain carries TRBV5-1 and TRBJ2-3; 9 bases match TRBD1. J gave up 5 bases and V 0 bases, and 4 bases lay outside the gene matches. This CDR3 comprises 15 residues. Germline V gene data show CDR1 as SGHRS and CDR2 as YFSETQ. CDR3 protein: CASSLGGTGQDTQYF. In DNA form, the CDR3 reads TGCGCCAGCAGCTTGGGCGGGACAGGGCAAGATACGCAGTATTTT.

The chain couples TRBV6-6 to TRBJ1-1, with D uncertain. Trimming pared 0 bases from V and 6 bases from J, leaving 14 bases between. Germline V gene lookup returns CDR1 MNHNY and CDR2 SVGAGI (reference sequence). CDR3 length: 15 amino acids. The CDR3: CASSYSSSGNAEAFF. CDR3 DNA: TGTGCCAGCAGTTACTCGAGTAGTGGAAACGCTGAAGCTTTCTTT.

This clonotype has just one count. This sequence joins TRBV20-1 and TRBJ2-5, with TRBD1 identical over 9 bases. The ends lost 4 bases at V and 2 bases at J; junction bases unmatched: 5. This CDR3 is built from 14 residues. From germline, CDR1 is DFQATT and CDR2 SNEGSKA (reference sequence). The CDR3 region has the DNA TGCAGTGCTACTGGGACAGGGCGACAAGAGACCCAGTACTTC. Amino acid sequence: CSATGTGRQETQYF.

The sample holds a few counts of this clonotype. The J gene is TRBJ1-1, the V gene TRBV6-5; 7 bases align to TRBD1. From germline, CDR1 is MNHEY and CDR2 SVGAGI. This CDR3 comprises 11 residues. The V segment lost 6 bases and the J segment 11 bases; nucleotides outside the gene matches: 6. The CDR3 sequence: CASRLTGIAFF. As DNA, the CDR3 is TGTGCCAGCAGGCTGACAGGGATCGCTTTCTTT.

The rearrangement links TRBV2 to TRBJ1-5; D may be TRBD1 (5 bases). Trimming took 4 bases from V and 4 from J, leaving 11 bases between them. CDR1 is SNHLY, CDR2 FYNNEI, per germline. The CDR3 spans 14 residues. The CDR3 spells CASSVDTANQPQHF. The CDR3, as DNA: TGTGCCAGCAGTGTGGACACGGCTAATCAGCCCCAGCATTTT.

CDR3 amino acids: CASSLGARGGANEQFF. The CDR3 DNA is TGTGCCAGCAGCTTGGGTGCTCGCGGGGGGGCAAATGAGCAGTTCTTC. The rearrangement links TRBV5-4 to TRBJ2-1; 9 bases are shared with TRBD2. The CDR3 consists of 16 residues. Trimming removed 0 bases from V and 7 bases from J; junction bases left unmatched: 8. Germline V lookup: CDR1 SGHNT, CDR2 YYREEE (reference sequence). The full variable domain, in which reference TRBV5-4 and TRBJ2-1 provide the parts outside the CDR3, is ETGVTQSPTHLIKTRGQQVTLRCSSQSGHNTVSWYQQALGQGPQFIFQYYREEENGRGNFPPRFSGLQFPNYSSELNVNALELDDSALYLCASSLGARGGANEQFFGPGTRLTVL.

The V call is TRBV15, the J call TRBJ2-1; TRBD2 might be the D (6 bases). Per the germline V gene, CDR1 is LNHNV and CDR2 is YYDKDF (reference sequence). The CDR3 spans 13 residues. V was clipped by 2 bases and J by 10 bases, with 12 bases between them. The CDR3 protein is CATSRSPGEEQFF. CDR3 nucleotide sequence: TGTGCCACCAGCAGAAGCCCGGGGGAGGAGCAGTTCTTC.

This clonotype was seen a handful of times. The J gene is TRBJ2-7, the V gene TRBV6-2 or TRBV6-3; 7 bases fit TRBD1. The CDR3 spans 13 residues. The V gene's germline CDR1 is MNHEY and CDR2 SVGEGT. With V trimmed by 7 bases and J by 3 bases, 6 bases remained unmatched. The CDR3 sequence: CASTDRSHYEQYF. CDR3 coding DNA: TGTGCCAGCACGGACAGGTCGCACTACGAGCAGTACTTC.

The chain couples TRBV29-1 to TRBJ1-2; D call uncertain. The CDR3 is 8 residues long. Germline loops: CDR1 SQVTM, CDR2 ANQGSEA. Trimming stripped 7 bases from V and 6 bases from J, with 3 bases between. The CDR3 bases are TGCAGCGCGGATGGCTACACCTTC. Translating gives CSADGYTF.

The chain employs TRBV7-6 and TRBJ2-3, with a tentative D call TRBD2 (7 bases). The germline CDR1 and CDR2 sequences are SGHVS and FNYEAQ. There are 16 residues in the CDR3. Trimming cost V 4 bases and J 4 bases, with 18 bases left between them. CDR3 sequence: CASSSVRGGAPDTQYF. The CDR3 nucleotides are TGTGCCAGCAGCTCGGTTCGTGGGGGGGCCCCAGATACGCAGTATTTT.

This clonotype has a handful of counts. The chain carries TRBV27 and TRBJ1-1; 7 bases agree with TRBD1. Germline V gives CDR1 MNHEY, CDR2 SMNVEV (reference sequence). V lost 0 bases and J lost 5; bases outside the gene matches: 3. The CDR3 runs 14 residues. CDR3 nucleotide sequence: TGTGCCAGCAGTTTATCAGGGGGCAGGACTGAAGCTTTCTTT. Encoded protein: CASSLSGGRTEAFF.

The genes are TRBV5-1 and TRBJ2-7; either TRBD1 or TRBD2 may supply D (5 bases each). The germline V and J ends were trimmed by 0 bases and 3 bases, with 19 bases remaining between them. The CDR3 loop spans 17 amino acids. CDR1 is SGHRS and CDR2 is YFSETQ in the germline V gene. The CDR3 coding sequence is TGCGCCAGCAGCTTGGTAGTCGGGACGGTCGAGAGCTACGAGCAGTACTTC. It codes for CASSLVVGTVESYEQYF.

This clonotype was seen just once. V usage is TRBV12-3 or TRBV12-4 and J usage is TRBJ2-1; TRBD2 is a possible D gene (6 bases). Trimming stripped 6 bases from V and 4 bases from J, with 19 bases between. The CDR3 is 16 amino acids. CDR3 protein: CASSTRGGNGYNEQFF. The DNA for the CDR3 is TGTGCCAGCAGCACCCGCGGAGGGAATGGGTACAATGAGCAGTTCTTC.

This clonotype showed up many times. The chain couples TRBV7-9 to TRBJ2-3, with 8 bases that match TRBD1. The germline V gene encodes CDR1 SEHNR and CDR2 FQNEAQ (reference sequence). J was trimmed by 0 bases and V by 5 bases; bases with no gene match: 4. This CDR3 has 15 amino acids. The CDR3 DNA reads as TGTGCCAGCAGCCAGACAGGGGCGAGCACAGATACGCAGTATTTT. It specifies CASSQTGASTDTQYF.

This clonotype was picked up many times. In DNA form, the CDR3 reads TGCAGTGCTAGAGATCCGTCGGTCTACGAGCAGTACTTC. Amino acid sequence: CSARDPSVYEQYF. The rearrangement joins TRBV20-1 to TRBJ2-7; no definite D call. Trimming removed 0 bases at V and 3 bases at J, with 9 bases between. Germline V gene lookup returns CDR1 DFQATT and CDR2 SNEGSKA (reference sequence). The CDR3 is 13 residues long.

This clonotype has just a few counts. The V and J genes are TRBV20-1 and TRBJ2-7; D remains ambiguous. V was shortened by 3 bases and J by 6 bases, with 9 bases between the two germline ends. The CDR3 spans 11 residues. CDR1 DFQATT and CDR2 SNEGSKA come from the germline V gene (reference sequence). The CDR3 DNA reads TGCAGTGCTAGTAGGGCCCGCGAGCAGTACGTC. This translates into CSASRAREQYV.

A few counts support this clonotype. The J gene is TRBJ2-3, the V gene TRBV10-3; perhaps TRBD1 as D (5 bases). CDR1 is ENHRY, CDR2 SYGVKD, per germline. This CDR3 region has 13 residues. The V end lost 10 bases, the J end lost 0 bases, and 11 bases lay between the germline ends. DNA for the CDR3: TGTGCCACGACAGAGACTAGCACAGATACGCAGTATTTT. Translating it yields CATTETSTDTQYF.

This clonotype was recorded at least ten times. The chain uses TRBV5-5 and TRBJ2-2; TRBD1 matches 8 bases. With V trimmed by 4 bases and J by 1 base, 6 bases remained unmatched. The germline V gene has CDR1 SGHKS and CDR2 YYEKEE (reference sequence). The CDR3 sequence is 16 residues long. CDR3 sequence: CASSGTGGRNTGELFF. The DNA for the CDR3 is TGTGCCAGCAGCGGGACAGGTGGACGGAACACCGGGGAGCTGTTTTTT.

The rearrangement uses TRBV18 and TRBJ2-6; TRBD1 is a possible D gene (7 bases). Germline-derived CDR1 and CDR2 are KGHSH and LQKENI. Deletions cut 6 bases from V and 0 bases from J, with 15 bases between. The CDR3 totals 17 residues. The CDR3 sequence: CASSQGGSSSGANVLTF. CDR3 DNA sequence: TGTGCCAGCTCCCAGGGGGGATCCAGCTCTGGGGCCAACGTCCTGACTTTC.

The chain couples TRBV10-3 to TRBJ1-6; 8 bases fit TRBD1. Germline V CDR1 and CDR2: ENHRY, SYGVKD. The CDR3 is made up of 15 amino acids. Trimming at V came to 3 bases and at J to 10 bases, leaving 8 bases not matched to a gene. The CDR3 loop is CAISESAGGESPLHF. The CDR3, as DNA: TGTGCCATCAGTGAATCGGCAGGGGGCGAATCACCCCTCCACTTT.

V gene TRBV12-3 or TRBV12-4 combines with J gene TRBJ2-5; perhaps TRBD1 as D (5 bases). The V gene lost 6 bases and the J gene lost 1 base, with 15 bases spanning the gap. The CDR3 covers 15 residues. CDR3 sequence (DNA): TGTGCCAGCAGCCAGGACACCCACCGCCAAGAGACCCAGTACTTC. It translates to CASSQDTHRQETQYF.

This chain uses TRBV15 with TRBJ2-7; TRBD1 matches 7 bases. J was trimmed by 5 bases and V by 1 base; bases with no gene match: 8. CDR1 is LNHNV, CDR2 YYDKDF, per germline (reference sequence). This CDR3 comprises 15 residues. Written as DNA, the CDR3 is TGTGCCACCAGCAGAGGAGAGACAGGGCGGGACGAGCAGTACTTC. Its protein is CATSRGETGRDEQYF.